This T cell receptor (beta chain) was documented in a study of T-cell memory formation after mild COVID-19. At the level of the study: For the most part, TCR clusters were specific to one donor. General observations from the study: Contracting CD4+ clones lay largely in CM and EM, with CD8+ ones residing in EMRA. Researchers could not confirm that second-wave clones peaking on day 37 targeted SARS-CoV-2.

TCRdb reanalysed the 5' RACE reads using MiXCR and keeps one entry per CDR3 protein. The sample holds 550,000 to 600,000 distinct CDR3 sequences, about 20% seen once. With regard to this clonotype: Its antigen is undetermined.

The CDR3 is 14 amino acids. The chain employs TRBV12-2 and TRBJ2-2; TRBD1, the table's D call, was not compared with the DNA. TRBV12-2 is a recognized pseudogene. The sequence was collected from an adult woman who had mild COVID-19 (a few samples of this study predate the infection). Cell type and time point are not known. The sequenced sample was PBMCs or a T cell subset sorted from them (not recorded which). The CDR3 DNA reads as TGTGCAAGTCGCTTACCTTCCCCTACCGGGGAGCTGTTTTTT. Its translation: CASRLPSPTGELFF.